The 12 T cell receptor beta chains given below trace back to one sample, sequenced in a study of blood T cell repertoires in COVID-19. Method: immunoSEQ multiplex PCR; TCRdb's copy keeps in-frame clones and lacks some. Here the sample spans more than 90,000 clones, about 80% being singletons. The sample was peripheral blood. Receptors were obtained from a man between 60 and 70 years old with acute or convalescent COVID-19.

The chain links TRBV11-2 to TRBJ2-7; D is possibly TRBD1 (6 bases). The CDR3 contains 13 residues. V was shortened by 4 bases and J by 6 bases, with 13 bases between the two germline ends. CDR1 and CDR2 from the germline V gene are SGHAT and FQNNGV. CDR3 loop: CASSSTGIREQYV. In DNA form, the CDR3 reads TGTGCCAGCAGCTCAACAGGGATTCGCGAGCAGTACGTC.

This clone has only one observation. The CDR3 nucleotides are TGTGCCAGCAGGGATTCAGCGGGAGTCAAGAACAATGAGCAGTTCTTC. Its translation is CASRDSAGVKNNEQFF. This chain links TRBV27 with TRBJ2-1; 8 positions match TRBD2. The CDR3 sequence is 16 residues long. Germline V CDR1 and CDR2: MNHEY, SMNVEV (reference sequence). After removal of 6 bases from V and 5 bases from J, the junction contained 12 bases not matched to a gene.

V usage is TRBV19 and J usage is TRBJ2-1, with D hard to call. The germline CDR1 and CDR2 sequences are LNHDA and SQIVND (reference sequence). The CDR3 totals 15 residues. V lost 4 bases and J lost 2, with 12 bases in between. In DNA, the CDR3 is TGTGCCAGTAGTAGTCAGAAACTAACCTACAATGAGCAGTTCTTC. As protein: CASSSQKLTYNEQFF.

This clone was seen a handful of times. The chain combines TRBV29-1 with TRBJ2-2; 11 nucleotides line up with TRBD2. Germline V lookup: CDR1 SQVTM, CDR2 ANQGSEA. The CDR3 is 15 amino acids. The CDR3 region is CTCKTSGTGSGELFF. CDR3 nucleotide sequence: TGCACCTGTAAGACTAGCGGGACGGGATCCGGGGAGCTGTTTTTT.

The V gene is TRBV18, the J gene TRBJ2-2; D uncertain. The V and J ends lost 3 bases and 5 bases respectively, with 10 bases between them. Germline V gene sequence: CDR1 KGHSH, CDR2 LQKENI. The CDR3 length is 14 residues. In nucleotides, the CDR3 is TGTGCCAGCTCACCCGATTCCCGGACCGGGGAGCTGTTTTTT. Translation gives CASSPDSRTGELFF.

This clone appeared a single time. The V gene is TRBV14, the J gene TRBJ2-7; 10 positions match TRBD1. The germline V gene has CDR1 SGHDN and CDR2 FVKESK. The CDR3 runs 15 residues. Trimming removed 4 bases from V and 1 base from J; junction bases left unmatched: 4. CDR3 coding DNA: TGTGCCAGCAGCCGCCCGGGACAGGGGTCCTACGAGCAGTACTTC. This encodes CASSRPGQGSYEQYF.

The V and J genes are TRBV23-1 and TRBJ2-7; 11 bases are a match to TRBD1. TRBV23-1 is given ORF status, its function remaining uncertain. CDR3 length: 16 residues. The V and J ends lost 1 base and 6 bases, in that order; junction bases with no gene match: 8. DNA for the CDR3: TGCGCCAGCAGTCAATTGGCCGGACAGGGGGCTTTCGAGCAGTACGTC. Translated, it gives CASSQLAGQGAFEQYV.

J is TRBJ1-2 and V is TRBV30; 7 bases are a match to TRBD1. Germline trimming cut 0 bases from V and 11 bases from J; bases unmatched to any gene: 12. This CDR3 is built from 14 residues. The germline CDR1 and CDR2 sequences are GTSNPN and SVGIG (reference sequence). CDR3 in DNA: TGTGCCTGGAGTGTTTCCGGGACAGCCTCGACGTACACCTTC. Residues: CAWSVSGTASTYTF.

The chain recombines TRBV2 with TRBJ2-1; no clear D gene. Trimming pared 3 bases from V and 7 bases from J, leaving 4 bases between. The CDR3 totals 11 residues. Germline CDR1 reads SNHLY; CDR2 reads FYNNEI. CDR3 bases: TGTGCCAGCAGTGAGGAGAATGAGCAGTTCTTC. Translated, it gives CASSEENEQFF.

The V gene is TRBV6-6, the J gene TRBJ1-2; 9 bases are a match to TRBD1. CDR3 length: 15 amino acids. Germline V gene sequence: CDR1 MNHNY, CDR2 SVGAGI (reference sequence). V lost 6 bases and J lost 5; bases outside the gene matches: 10. The CDR3 bases are TGTGCCAGCAGGACCACAGGGGGCTGGGGGTATGGCTACACCTTC. Protein: CASRTTGGWGYGYTF.

The chain employs TRBV6-2 or TRBV6-3 and TRBJ2-7; a weak D match, TRBD1 (5 bases). The CDR3 sequence is 13 residues long. Trimming cost V 2 bases and J 2 bases, with 7 bases left between them. Germline loops: CDR1 MNHEY, CDR2 SVGEGT. The CDR3 reads CASSYTGPYEQYV. The CDR3 DNA follows: TGTGCCAGCAGTTACACAGGCCCCTACGAGCAGTACGTC.

This clone was counted only a few times. The rearrangement uses TRBV11-3 and TRBJ2-7; D not certain. Trimming stripped 5 bases from V and 0 bases from J, with 5 bases between. From germline, CDR1 is SGHNT and CDR2 YENEEA. The CDR3 runs to 12 residues. The CDR3 here is CASSLGSYEQYF. CDR3 coding DNA: TGTGCCAGCAGCCTCGGCTCCTACGAGCAGTACTTC. The full variable domain, rest sourced from reference TRBV11-3 and TRBJ2-7, is EAGVVQSPRYKIIEKKQPVAFWCNPISGHNTLYWYLQNLGQGPELLIRYENEEAVDDSQLPKDRFSAERLKGVDSTLKIQPAELGDSAVYLCASSLGSYEQYFGPGTRLTVT.